Given below is one T cell receptor beta chain in context. Its antigen is not identified. Measured with immunoSEQ multiplex PCR; TCRdb has only the in-frame clones, and not every one. The table includes roughly 66,000 clones, about four fifths detected once. Focal radiation plus CTLA-4 blockade with ipilimumab was given to patients with chemo-refractory metastatic non-small-cell lung cancer. The data are from a study of radiotherapy plus CTLA-4 blockade in lung cancer. Study-level points and caveats: There was expansion of tumor-derived TCR clones in blood after radiotherapy plus ipilimumab. Early clonal dynamics of blood T cells, together with interferon-beta, were reported as the best response predictor.

The starting material was peripheral blood, obtained from a patient treated with radiotherapy plus ipilimumab. The receptor was derived from a human donor with non-small cell lung cancer who had a partial response to radiotherapy plus ipilimumab.

CDR3 in amino acids: CASFPWTGTSGSIGEQYF. CDR3 nucleotide sequence: TGTGCCAGCTTTCCCTGGACCGGGACTAGCGGGAGTATCGGCGAGCAGTACTTC. The V gene is TRBV27, the J gene TRBJ2-7; 14 bases fit TRBD2. V shed 8 bases and J 6 bases; nucleotides not matched to a gene: 18. The CDR3 has 18 residues. The germline V gene encodes CDR1 MNHEY and CDR2 SMNVEV (reference sequence).